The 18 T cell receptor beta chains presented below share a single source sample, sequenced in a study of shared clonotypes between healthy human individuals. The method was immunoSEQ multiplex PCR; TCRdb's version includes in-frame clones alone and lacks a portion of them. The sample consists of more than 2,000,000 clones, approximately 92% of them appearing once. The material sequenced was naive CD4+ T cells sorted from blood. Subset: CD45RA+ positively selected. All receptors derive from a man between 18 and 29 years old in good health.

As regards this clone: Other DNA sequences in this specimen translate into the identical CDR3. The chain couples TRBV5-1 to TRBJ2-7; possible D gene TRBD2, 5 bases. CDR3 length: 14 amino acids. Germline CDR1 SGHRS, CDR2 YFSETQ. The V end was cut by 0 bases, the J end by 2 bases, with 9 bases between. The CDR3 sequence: CASSLGTDTYEQYF. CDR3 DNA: TGCGCCAGCAGCTTGGGGACTGATACCTACGAGCAGTACTTC.

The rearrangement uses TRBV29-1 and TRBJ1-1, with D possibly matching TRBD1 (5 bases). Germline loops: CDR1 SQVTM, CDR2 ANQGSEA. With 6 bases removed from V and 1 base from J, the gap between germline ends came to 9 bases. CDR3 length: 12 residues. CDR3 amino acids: CSVKGANTEAFF. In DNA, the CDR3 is TGCAGCGTGAAAGGGGCGAACACTGAAGCTTTCTTT.

Here the CDR3 reads CASSADLITYEQYF. DNA for the CDR3: TGTGCCAGCAGCGCGGACTTGATAACCTACGAGCAGTACTTC. J is TRBJ2-7 and V is TRBV7-2, with D possibly TRBD2 on 5 matching bases. V lost 5 bases and J lost 2, with 13 bases in between. CDR3 size: 14 residues. CDR1 is SGHTA and CDR2 is FQGNSA in the germline V gene. Looking up the rest from reference TRBV7-2 and TRBJ2-7 gives the full variable domain: GAGVSQSPSNKVTEKGKDVELRCDPISGHTALYWYRQSLGQGLEFLIYFQGNSAPDKSGLPSDRFSAERTGGSVSTLTIQRTQQEDSAVYLCASSADLITYEQYFGPGTRLTVT.

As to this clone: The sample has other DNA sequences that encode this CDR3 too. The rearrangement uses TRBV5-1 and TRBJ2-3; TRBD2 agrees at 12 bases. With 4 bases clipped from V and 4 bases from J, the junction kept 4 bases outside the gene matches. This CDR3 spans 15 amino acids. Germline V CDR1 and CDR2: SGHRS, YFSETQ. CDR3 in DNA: TGCGCCAGCAGCCTTTCTAGCGGGGGGGCAGATACGCAGTATTTT. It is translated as CASSLSSGGADTQYF.

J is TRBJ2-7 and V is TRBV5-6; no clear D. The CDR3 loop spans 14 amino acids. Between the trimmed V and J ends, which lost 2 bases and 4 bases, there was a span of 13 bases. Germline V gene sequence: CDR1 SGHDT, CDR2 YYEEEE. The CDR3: CASSLTQAPYEQYF. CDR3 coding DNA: TGTGCCAGCAGCTTAACCCAGGCCCCTTACGAGCAGTACTTC.

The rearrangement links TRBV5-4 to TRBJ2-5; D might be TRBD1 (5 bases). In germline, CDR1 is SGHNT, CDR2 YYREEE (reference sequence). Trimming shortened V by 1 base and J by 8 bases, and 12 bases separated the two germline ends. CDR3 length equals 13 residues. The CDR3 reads CASSLTGEGTQYF. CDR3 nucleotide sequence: TGTGCCAGCAGCTTGACAGGAGAAGGCACCCAGTACTTC.

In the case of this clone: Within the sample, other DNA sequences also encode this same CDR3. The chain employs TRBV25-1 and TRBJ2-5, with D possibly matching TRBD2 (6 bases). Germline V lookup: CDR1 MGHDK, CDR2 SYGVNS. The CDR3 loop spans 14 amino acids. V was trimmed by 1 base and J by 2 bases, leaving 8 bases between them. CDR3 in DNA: TGTGCCAGCAGTGAATTCGGGAGACAAGAGACCCAGTACTTC. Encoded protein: CASSEFGRQETQYF.

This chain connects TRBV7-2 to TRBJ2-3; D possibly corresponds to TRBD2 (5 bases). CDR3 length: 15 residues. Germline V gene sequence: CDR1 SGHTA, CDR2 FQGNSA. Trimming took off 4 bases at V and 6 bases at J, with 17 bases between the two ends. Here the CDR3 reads CASSYTSPQRDTQYF. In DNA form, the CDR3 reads TGTGCCAGCAGCTATACATCACCGCAGCGGGATACGCAGTATTTT.

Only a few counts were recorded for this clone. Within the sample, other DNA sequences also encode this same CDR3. CDR3 coding DNA: TGCGCCAGCAGCTTGGTTCCGAACTATGGCTACACCTTC. Translated, it gives CASSLVPNYGYTF. The gene calls are TRBV5-1 and TRBJ1-2; no clear D gene. Per germline, CDR1 SGHRS and CDR2 YFSETQ. The CDR3 contains 13 residues. V gave up 0 bases and J gave up 2 bases, with 5 bases separating them.

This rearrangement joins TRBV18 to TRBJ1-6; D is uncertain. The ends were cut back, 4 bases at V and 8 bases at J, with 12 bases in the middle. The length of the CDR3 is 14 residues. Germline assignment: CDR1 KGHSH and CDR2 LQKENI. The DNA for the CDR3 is TGTGCCAGCTCACGGGCGATGGTAGATTCACCCCTCCACTTT. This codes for CASSRAMVDSPLHF.

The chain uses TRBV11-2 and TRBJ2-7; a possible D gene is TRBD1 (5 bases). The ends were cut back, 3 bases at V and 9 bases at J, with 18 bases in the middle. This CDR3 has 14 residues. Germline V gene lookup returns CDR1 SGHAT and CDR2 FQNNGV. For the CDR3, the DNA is TGTGCCAGCAGCTTCTTCCCAGGGCCGGGCGGGCAGTACTTC. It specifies CASSFFPGPGGQYF. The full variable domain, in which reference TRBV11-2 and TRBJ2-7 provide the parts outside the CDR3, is EAGVAQSPRYKIIEKRQSVAFWCNPISGHATLYWYQQILGQGPKLLIQFQNNGVVDDSQLPKDRFSAERLKGVDSTLKIQPAKLEDSAVYLCASSFFPGPGGQYFGPGTRLTVT.

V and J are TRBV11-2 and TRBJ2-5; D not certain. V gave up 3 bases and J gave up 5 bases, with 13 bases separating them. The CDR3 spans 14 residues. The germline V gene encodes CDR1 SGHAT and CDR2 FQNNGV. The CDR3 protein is CASSLTTGGETQYF. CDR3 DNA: TGTGCCAGCAGCTTGACAACGGGTGGGGAGACCCAGTACTTC. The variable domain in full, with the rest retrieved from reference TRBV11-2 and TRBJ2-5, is EAGVAQSPRYKIIEKRQSVAFWCNPISGHATLYWYQQILGQGPKLLIQFQNNGVVDDSQLPKDRFSAERLKGVDSTLKIQPAKLEDSAVYLCASSLTTGGETQYFGPGTRLLVL.

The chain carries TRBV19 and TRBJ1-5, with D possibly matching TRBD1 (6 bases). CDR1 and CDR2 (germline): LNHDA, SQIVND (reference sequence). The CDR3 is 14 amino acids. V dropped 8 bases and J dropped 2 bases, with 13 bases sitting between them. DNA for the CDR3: TGTGCCAGTGGGTCTTACAGGGGCAATCAGCCCCAGCATTTT. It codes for CASGSYRGNQPQHF.

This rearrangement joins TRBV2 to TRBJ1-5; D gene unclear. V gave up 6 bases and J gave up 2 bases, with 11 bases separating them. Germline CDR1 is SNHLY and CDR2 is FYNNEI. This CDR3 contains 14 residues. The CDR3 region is CASRDRTGNQPQHF. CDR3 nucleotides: TGTGCCAGCAGAGACCGGACCGGCAATCAGCCCCAGCATTTT.

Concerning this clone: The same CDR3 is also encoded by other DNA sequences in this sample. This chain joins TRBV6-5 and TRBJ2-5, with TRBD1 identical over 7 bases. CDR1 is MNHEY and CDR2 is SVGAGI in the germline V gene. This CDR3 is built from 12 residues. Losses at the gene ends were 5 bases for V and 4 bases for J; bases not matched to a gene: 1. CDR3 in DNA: TGTGCCAGCAGTCGACAGGGAGAGACCCAGTACTTC. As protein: CASSRQGETQYF.

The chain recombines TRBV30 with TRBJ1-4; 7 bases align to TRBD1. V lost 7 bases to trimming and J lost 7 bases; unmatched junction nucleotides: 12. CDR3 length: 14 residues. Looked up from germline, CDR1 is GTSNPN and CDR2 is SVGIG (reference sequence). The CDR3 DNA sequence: TGTGCCTCGGCCACAGGGGATGTAGGTGAAAAACTGTTTTTT. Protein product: CASATGDVGEKLFF.

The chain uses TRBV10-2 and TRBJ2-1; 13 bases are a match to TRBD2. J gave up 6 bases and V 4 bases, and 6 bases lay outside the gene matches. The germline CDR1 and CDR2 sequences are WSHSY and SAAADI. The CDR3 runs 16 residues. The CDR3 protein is CASSGTSGRSGNEQFF. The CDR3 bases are TGCGCCAGCAGTGGGACTAGCGGGAGATCGGGCAATGAGCAGTTCTTC.

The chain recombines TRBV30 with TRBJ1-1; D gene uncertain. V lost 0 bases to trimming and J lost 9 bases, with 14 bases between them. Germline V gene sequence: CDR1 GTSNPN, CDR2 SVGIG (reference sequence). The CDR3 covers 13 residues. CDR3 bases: TGTGCCTGGAGTGTATCAATCGCGTGGAAAGCTTTCTTT. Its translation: CAWSVSIAWKAFF.